This is a list of T cell receptor beta chains from one sample in a study of blood T cells in healthy people across ages. TCRdb fed the 5' RACE reads into MiXCR, producing one record per CDR3 protein. The sample lists approximately 690,000 distinct CDR3 sequences, 40% to 50% seen once, with about 30% in the top ten. Material: blood. These receptors originate from a man older than 75 in good health. Each CDR3 is given with its conserved first and last residue. D genes are given only for firm matches. Only some rows state a clone size, as once, few, many or a class for expanded clones.

v_call	d_call	j_call	clone_size	cdr3_aa	cdr3_nt
TRBV6-6	TRBD2	TRBJ2-3	-	CASNPSPGGTSTDTQYF	TGTGCCAGCAATCCATCACCGGGGGGGACTAGCACAGATACGCAGTATTTT
TRBV20-1	TRBD2	TRBJ2-7	-	CSASSSGHPYEQYF	TGCAGTGCTAGCTCTAGCGGGCATCCCTACGAGCAGTACTTC
TRBV9	-	TRBJ1-1	once	CASSPRGLRGTEAFF	TGTGCCAGCAGCCCTAGAGGGCTTCGGGGCACTGAAGCTTTCTTT
TRBV12-5	TRBD2	TRBJ2-3	once	CASGTAGDPSTDTQYF	TGTGCTAGTGGAACCGCGGGGGACCCTAGCACAGATACGCAGTATTTT
TRBV12-3/TRBV12-4	-	TRBJ2-6	-	CASNGHSPGANVLTF	TGTGCCAGCAACGGCCATAGTCCTGGGGCCAACGTCCTGACTTTC
TRBV12-3/TRBV12-4	-	TRBJ2-7	-	CASSFRRVEQYF	TGTGCCAGCAGTTTTCGGCGGGTCGAGCAGTACTTC
TRBV20-1	-	TRBJ1-1	many	CSARPRRQTGTTEAFF	TGCAGTGCTAGACCCCGCAGACAAACTGGGACCACTGAAGCTTTCTTT
TRBV29-1	-	TRBJ1-4	few	CSVRRGEKLFF	TGCAGCGTTCGACGAGGTGAAAAACTGTTTTTT
TRBV12-3/TRBV12-4	TRBD1	TRBJ2-3	-	CASSTRTGNADTQYF	TGTGCCAGCAGTACTCGGACAGGGAACGCAGATACGCAGTATTTT
TRBV4-3	-	TRBJ2-7	few	CASSQDHFGGLGSYEQYF	TGCGCCAGCAGCCAAGATCATTTTGGGGGTTTGGGTTCCTACGAGCAGTACTTC
TRBV4-2	-	TRBJ2-4	many	CASSQDSYPPGKAAKNIQYF	TGTGCCAGCAGCCAAGATTCCTACCCCCCAGGGAAGGCGGCCAAAAACATTCAGTACTTC
TRBV12-3/TRBV12-4	-	TRBJ2-1	-	CASTLRGGEQFF	TGTGCCAGCACTCTCCGGGGCGGCGAGCAGTTCTTC
TRBV20-1	TRBD1	TRBJ2-5	few	CSARTGRVGETQYF	TGCAGTGCCAGGACAGGGAGAGTTGGGGAGACCCAGTACTTC
TRBV18	-	TRBJ1-1	-	CASSPIGGNTEAFF	TGTGCCAGCTCACCTATCGGCGGGAACACTGAAGCTTTCTTT
TRBV29-1	-	TRBJ2-7	-	CSVRKGPSYEQYF	TGCAGCGTGCGGAAGGGACCCTCCTACGAGCAGTACTTC
TRBV20-1	-	TRBJ2-7	-	CSASDQSYEQYF	TGCAGTGCTAGCGACCAGTCCTACGAGCAGTACTTC
TRBV7-2	-	TRBJ2-7	-	CASSLGTADEQYF	TGTGCCAGCAGCTTAGGGACGGCGGACGAGCAGTACTTC
TRBV6-1	-	TRBJ1-5	-	CASTLPGTHQPQHF	TGTGCCAGCACCTTGCCGGGGACCCATCAGCCCCAGCATTTT
TRBV7-2	-	TRBJ2-5	few	CASNLFGGVGETQYF	TGTGCCAGCAACCTATTCGGGGGTGTCGGGGAGACCCAGTACTTC
TRBV7-2	-	TRBJ2-7	many	CASSLGRGSYEQYF	TGTGCCAGCAGCCTCGGCAGGGGATCCTACGAGCAGTACTTC
TRBV6-2/TRBV6-3	-	TRBJ2-5	few	CASNFRGLTQETQYF	TGTGCCAGCAACTTTAGGGGACTGACGCAAGAGACCCAGTACTTC
TRBV14	-	TRBJ1-5	-	CASSQGGVGQPQHF	TGTGCCAGCAGCCAAGGAGGGGTTGGTCAGCCCCAGCATTTT
TRBV3-1	-	TRBJ2-3	few	CASSQDITRTQYF	TGTGCCAGCAGCCAAGATATAACCCGTACGCAGTATTTT
TRBV6-2/TRBV6-3	-	TRBJ2-5	-	CASSYGQPEQYF	TGTGCCAGCAGTTACGGACAGCCTGAGCAGTACTTC
TRBV4-2	-	TRBJ2-2	-	CASSQVGRQGVTGELFF	TGTGCCAGCAGCCAAGTCGGGAGGCAGGGGGTCACCGGGGAGCTGTTTTTT
TRBV12-5	-	TRBJ2-3	-	CASSGVGGTDTQYF	TGTGCTAGTAGTGGGGTCGGTGGCACAGATACGCAGTATTTT
TRBV5-1	-	TRBJ2-3	-	CASSSGGATTDTQYF	TGCGCCAGCAGCTCGGGGGGCGCAACCACAGATACGCAGTATTTT